The 8 T cell receptor beta chains below come from one sample, sequenced in a study of T-cell memory formation after mild COVID-19. TCRdb reprocessed the 5' RACE reads with MiXCR, giving one entry per CDR3 protein. This repertoire shows about 410,000 distinct CDR3 sequences, about 22% found once; its top ten account for approximately 14%. Sample: PBMCs or a T cell subset sorted from them (not recorded which). The receptors here all came from an adult woman who had mild COVID-19 (a few samples of this study predate the infection). Cell type and time point are not known.

The chain carries TRBV18 and TRBJ2-7; no definite D call. The germline V gene encodes CDR1 KGHSH and CDR2 LQKENI. Trimming shortened V by 2 bases and J by 2 bases, and 10 bases separated the two germline ends. This CDR3 contains 14 residues. The DNA for the CDR3 is TGTGCCAGCTCACCAACATTAAGCACCTACGAGCAGTACTTC. It translates to CASSPTLSTYEQYF.

This clonotype was seen only a few times. The chain carries TRBV7-9 and TRBJ2-1, with TRBD2 matching 10 bases. Germline assignment: CDR1 SEHNR and CDR2 FQNEAQ (reference sequence). Unmatched junction bases numbered 12, after V lost 5 bases and J lost 5 bases. The length of the CDR3 is 17 residues. The CDR3 nucleotides read TGTGCCAGCAGCCGAGTCCCTGGACTAGCGGCAAACAATGAGCAGTTCTTC. Translated, it gives CASSRVPGLAANNEQFF.

The chain carries TRBV12-3 or TRBV12-4 and TRBJ1-5, with 7 bases matching TRBD1. With 5 bases clipped from V and 4 bases from J, the junction kept 11 bases outside the gene matches. The length of the CDR3 is 16 residues. The CDR3 spells CASSHRRTGRNQPQHF. The CDR3 region has the DNA TGTGCCAGCAGTCACAGGAGGACAGGTCGGAATCAGCCCCAGCATTTT.

This chain links TRBV10-3 with TRBJ2-3, with 11 bases matching TRBD2. The CDR3 contains 15 residues. In germline, CDR1 is ENHRY, CDR2 SYGVKD. Trimming at V came to 4 bases and at J to 6 bases, leaving 6 bases not matched to a gene. Here the CDR3 reads CAISGGLAVIDTQYF. The CDR3 DNA is TGTGCCATCAGTGGGGGACTAGCGGTCATTGATACGCAGTATTTT.

The CDR3 reads CASSQASGGPLEQYF. DNA of the CDR3: TGTGCCAGCAGCCAAGCCAGCGGGGGACCTCTCGAGCAGTACTTC. V gene TRBV3-1 combines with J gene TRBJ2-7; 8 nucleotides agree with TRBD2. CDR1 LGHDT and CDR2 YNNKEL come from the germline V gene (reference sequence). The CDR3 covers 15 residues. With V trimmed by 1 base and J by 6 bases, 8 bases remained unmatched.

The chain uses TRBV6-1 and TRBJ2-7; 11 nucleotides align to TRBD2. J gave up 0 bases and V 0 bases, and 4 bases lay outside the gene matches. The V gene's germline CDR1 is MNHNS and CDR2 SASEGT. This CDR3 has 17 residues. For the CDR3, the DNA is TGTGCCAGCAGTGAAGCGCGACTAGCGGGAACCTCCTACGAGCAGTACTTC. Its translation is CASSEARLAGTSYEQYF.

CDR3 sequence (DNA): TGTGCCAGCAGACACCGGGACAGGGGGTACACCGGGGAGCTGTTTTTT. Encoded protein: CASRHRDRGYTGELFF. The genes are TRBV11-1 and TRBJ2-2; 11 bases agree with TRBD1. This CDR3 is built from 16 residues. The germline V gene has CDR1 SGHAT and CDR2 FQDESV (reference sequence). The junction had 6 bases not matched to a gene; V was cut back by 6 bases and J by 3 bases.

The chain couples TRBV19 to TRBJ1-2, with D tentatively TRBD1 (6 bases). Germline CDR1 and CDR2: LNHDA and SQIVND (reference sequence). V lost 6 bases, J lost 8 bases, and 22 bases lay in between. CDR3 size: 15 residues. The CDR3: CASSAINRDNRGYTF. The CDR3 bases are TGTGCCAGTAGCGCGATCAACCGGGACAATCGGGGCTACACCTTC.